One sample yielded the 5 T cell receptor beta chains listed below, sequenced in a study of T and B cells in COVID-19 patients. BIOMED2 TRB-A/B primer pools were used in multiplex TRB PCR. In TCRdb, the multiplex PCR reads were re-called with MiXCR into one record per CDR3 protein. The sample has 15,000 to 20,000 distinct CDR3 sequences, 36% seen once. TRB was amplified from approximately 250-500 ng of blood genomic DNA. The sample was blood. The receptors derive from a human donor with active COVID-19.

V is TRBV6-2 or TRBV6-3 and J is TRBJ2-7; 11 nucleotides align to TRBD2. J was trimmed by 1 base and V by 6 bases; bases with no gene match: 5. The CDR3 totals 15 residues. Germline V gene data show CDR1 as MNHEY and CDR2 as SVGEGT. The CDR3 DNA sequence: TGTGCCAGCAGAACCGGGACTAGCGGTTCCTACGAGCAGTACTTC. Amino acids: CASRTGTSGSYEQYF.

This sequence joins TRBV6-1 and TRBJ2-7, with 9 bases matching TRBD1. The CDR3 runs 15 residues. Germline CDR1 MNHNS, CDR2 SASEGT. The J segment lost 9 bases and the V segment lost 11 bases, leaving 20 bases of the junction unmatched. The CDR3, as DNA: TGTGCCGGAAGGGGGACAGGGAGGTTCCTAGTGGGGCAGTACTTC. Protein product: CAGRGTGRFLVGQYF.

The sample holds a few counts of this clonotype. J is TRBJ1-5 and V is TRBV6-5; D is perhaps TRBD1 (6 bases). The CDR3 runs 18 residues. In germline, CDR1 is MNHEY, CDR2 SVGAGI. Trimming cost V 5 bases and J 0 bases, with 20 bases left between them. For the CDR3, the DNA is TGTGCCAGCAGTGCCCGACCGACAGGCCCTTATAGCAATCAGCCCCAGCATTTT. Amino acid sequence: CASSARPTGPYSNQPQHF.

DNA of the CDR3: TGTGCCAGCAGCTTGAAATTAGCGGGTACCTACGAGCAGTACGTC. Its protein is CASSLKLAGTYEQYV. The chain links TRBV5-6 to TRBJ2-7; 7 nucleotides line up with TRBD2. There are 15 residues in the CDR3. The germline CDR1 and CDR2 sequences are SGHDT and YYEEEE. V lost 1 base, J lost 2 bases, and 6 bases stayed unmatched.

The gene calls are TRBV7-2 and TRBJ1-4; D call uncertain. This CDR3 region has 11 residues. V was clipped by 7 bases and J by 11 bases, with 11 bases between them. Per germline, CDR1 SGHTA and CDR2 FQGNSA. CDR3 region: CASTSIGKLFF. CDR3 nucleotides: TGTGCCAGCACTAGTATAGGGAAACTGTTTTTT.